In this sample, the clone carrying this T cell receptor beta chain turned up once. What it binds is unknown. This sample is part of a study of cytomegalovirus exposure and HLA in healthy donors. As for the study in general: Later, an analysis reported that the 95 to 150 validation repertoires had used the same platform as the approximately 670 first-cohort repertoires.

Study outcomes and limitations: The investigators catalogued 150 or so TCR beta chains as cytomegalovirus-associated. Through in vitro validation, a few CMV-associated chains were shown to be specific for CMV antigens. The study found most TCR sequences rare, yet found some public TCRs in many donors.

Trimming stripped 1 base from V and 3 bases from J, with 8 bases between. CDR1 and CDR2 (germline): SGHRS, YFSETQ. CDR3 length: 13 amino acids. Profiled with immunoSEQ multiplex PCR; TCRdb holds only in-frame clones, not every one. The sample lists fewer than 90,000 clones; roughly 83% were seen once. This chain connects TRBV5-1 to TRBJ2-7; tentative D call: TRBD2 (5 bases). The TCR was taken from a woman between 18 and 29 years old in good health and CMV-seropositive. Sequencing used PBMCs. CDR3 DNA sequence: TGCGCCAGCAGCTTGACGGACTTCTACGAGCAGTACTTC. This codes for CASSLTDFYEQYF.